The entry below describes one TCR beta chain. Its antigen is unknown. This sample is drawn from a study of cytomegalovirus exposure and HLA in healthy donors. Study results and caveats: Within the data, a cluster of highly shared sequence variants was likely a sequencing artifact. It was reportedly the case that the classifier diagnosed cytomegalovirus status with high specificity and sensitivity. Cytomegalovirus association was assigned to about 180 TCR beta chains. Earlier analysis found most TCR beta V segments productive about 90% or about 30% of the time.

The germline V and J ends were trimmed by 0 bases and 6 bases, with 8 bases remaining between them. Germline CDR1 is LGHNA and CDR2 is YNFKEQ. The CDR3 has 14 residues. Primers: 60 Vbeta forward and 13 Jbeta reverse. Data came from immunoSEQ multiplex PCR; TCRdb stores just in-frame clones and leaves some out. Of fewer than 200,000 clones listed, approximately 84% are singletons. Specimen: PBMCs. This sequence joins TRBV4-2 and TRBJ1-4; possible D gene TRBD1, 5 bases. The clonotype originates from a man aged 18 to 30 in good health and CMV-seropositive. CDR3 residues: CASSQEQGYEKLFF. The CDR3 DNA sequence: TGTGCCAGCAGCCAAGAGCAGGGATATGAAAAACTGTTTTTT.